The 7 T cell receptor beta chains listed next were all sequenced from one sample in a study of T cell repertoires in cytomegalovirus infection. Their antigen targets remain unknown. MiXCR, run by TCRdb on the reads, gives a single entry per CDR3 protein. The sample includes 380,000 or so distinct CDR3 sequences, roughly 34% seen only once; the top ten take roughly 13%. Sample: cultured PBMCs, taken from culture after CMV antigen stimulation. These receptors were obtained from a human donor in good health (CMV status not recorded). Some clones in this sample may be carry-over from other donors' samples.

The chain combines TRBV6-5 with TRBJ2-7, with 8 bases lining up with TRBD1. CDR1 is MNHEY and CDR2 is SVGAGI in the germline V gene. V was pared by 2 bases and J by 3 bases, with 6 bases of the junction left unmatched. CDR3 length: 15 amino acids. The CDR3 DNA follows: TGTGCCAGCAGTTACAGCCGGGACAGGAGCTACGAGCAGTACTTC. This gives the protein CASSYSRDRSYEQYF.

The gene calls are TRBV20-1 and TRBJ2-3; 14 bases fit TRBD2. The junction had 1 base not matched to a gene; V was cut back by 3 bases and J by 5 bases. This CDR3 contains 14 residues. Germline CDR1 reads DFQATT; CDR2 reads SNEGSKA (reference sequence). CDR3 DNA: TGCAGTGCTAGGGGACTAGCGGGAGTAGATACGCAGTATTTT. Translated, it gives CSARGLAGVDTQYF.

The sample holds a few counts of this clonotype. The chain couples TRBV18 to TRBJ1-1; 8 positions agree with TRBD1. With V trimmed by 3 bases and J by 4 bases, 4 bases remained unmatched. The CDR3 has 14 amino acids. Per germline, CDR1 KGHSH and CDR2 LQKENI. CDR3 sequence reads: CASSPTGASTEAFF. The CDR3 nucleotides read TGTGCCAGCTCACCGACAGGGGCGAGCACTGAAGCTTTCTTT.

Only a few counts were recorded for this clonotype. The chain couples TRBV5-1 to TRBJ2-1; the D gene is possibly TRBD2 (5 bases). V lost 2 bases to trimming and J lost 8 bases, with 17 bases between them. CDR1 and CDR2 from the germline V gene are SGHRS and YFSETQ. This CDR3 comprises 15 residues. The CDR3 loop is CASSFTRWSRDEQFF. CDR3 bases: TGCGCCAGCAGCTTCACCAGGTGGTCGAGGGATGAGCAGTTCTTC.

This clonotype showed up many times. The chain has TRBV18 and TRBJ1-4; D not resolved. Germline CDR1 KGHSH, CDR2 LQKENI. Trimming stripped 3 bases from V and 1 base from J, with 6 bases between. The CDR3 spans 14 residues. In DNA, the CDR3 is TGTGCCAGCTCACCGGGGAGAACTAATGAAAAACTGTTTTTT. Its translation: CASSPGRTNEKLFF.

The sample holds a few counts of this clonotype. The V call is TRBV27, the J call TRBJ1-1; possible D gene TRBD1, 6 bases. CDR3 length: 17 residues. Between the trimmed V and J ends, which lost 6 bases and 1 base, there was a span of 21 bases. Germline CDR1 and CDR2: MNHEY and SMNVEV (reference sequence). CDR3 DNA sequence: TGTGCCAGCAGCACCTTTTTTACGGGGGGCCCGAACACTGAAGCTTTCTTT. Encoded protein: CASSTFFTGGPNTEAFF.

This clonotype showed up just a few times. The V and J genes are TRBV28 and TRBJ1-4; the match to TRBD1 covers 9 bases. CDR3 length equals 15 residues. Per the germline V gene, CDR1 is MDHEN and CDR2 is SYDVKM. The V and J ends lost 5 bases and 7 bases, in that order; junction bases with no gene match: 8. This CDR3 is CASSRATGGGEKLFF. The DNA for the CDR3 is TGTGCCAGCAGTCGCGCGACAGGGGGGGGTGAAAAACTGTTTTTT.